This is a list of T cell receptor beta chains from one sample in a study of blood T cell repertoires in COVID-19. Produced via immunoSEQ multiplex PCR; TCRdb's table is partial and in-frame only. The data hold around 280,000 clones, with around nine tenths observed a single time. The sample comprised peripheral blood. Every receptor here comes from a woman in her twenties or thirties with COVID-19, enrolled during active disease. The CDR3 runs from the conserved cysteine through the conserved F or W. Each record gives: V gene, clone size, J gene, D gene, CDR3 protein, CDR3 DNA. The D gene is left open where the match is weak. Part of the rows lack a size; the others show once, few, many or a class for expanded clones.

V gene: TRBV6-1; clone size: -; J gene: TRBJ2-7; D gene: TRBD1; CDR3 protein: CASSARTGSTVYEQYF; CDR3 DNA: TGTGCCAGCAGTGCCAGGACAGGCTCCACCGTCTACGAGCAGTACTTC
V gene: TRBV3-1/TRBV3-2; clone size: -; J gene: TRBJ2-5; D gene: TRBD2; CDR3 protein: CASRPTSGGARGTQYF; CDR3 DNA: TGTGCCAGCAGACCCACTAGCGGTGGGGCCCGGGGGACCCAGTACTTC
V gene: TRBV7-6; clone size: -; J gene: TRBJ2-2; D gene: -; CDR3 protein: CASSPRGAQLTGELFF; CDR3 DNA: TGTGCCAGCAGCCCCCGGGGGGCGCAACTTACCGGGGAGCTGTTTTTT
V gene: TRBV25-1; clone size: -; J gene: TRBJ1-1; D gene: -; CDR3 protein: CASSALPEGPNTEAFF; CDR3 DNA: TGTGCCAGCAGTGCTCTCCCGGAGGGCCCGAACACTGAAGCTTTCTTT
V gene: TRBV19; clone size: -; J gene: TRBJ1-2; D gene: TRBD1; CDR3 protein: CASRVDRDSLYGYTF; CDR3 DNA: TGTGCCAGTAGAGTCGACCGGGACAGCCTCTATGGCTACACCTTC
V gene: TRBV6-4; clone size: once; J gene: TRBJ1-2; D gene: -; CDR3 protein: CASSETAKINYGYTF; CDR3 DNA: TGTGCCAGCAGTGAGACAGCAAAAATTAACTATGGCTACACCTTC
V gene: TRBV28; clone size: -; J gene: TRBJ1-6; D gene: TRBD1; CDR3 protein: CASRSDRGWNNSPLHF; CDR3 DNA: TGTGCCAGCAGGTCTGACAGGGGATGGAATAATTCACCCCTCCACTTT
V gene: TRBV3-1/TRBV3-2; clone size: -; J gene: TRBJ1-1; D gene: TRBD1; CDR3 protein: CASSPTGGVTEAFF; CDR3 DNA: TGTGCCAGCAGCCCGACAGGGGGGGTTACTGAAGCTTTCTTT
V gene: TRBV2; clone size: -; J gene: TRBJ2-7; D gene: -; CDR3 protein: CASSDTRRSPYF; CDR3 DNA: TGTGCCAGCAGTGATACGCGGCGGTCTCCTTACTTC
V gene: TRBV7-2; clone size: -; J gene: TRBJ2-1; D gene: TRBD1; CDR3 protein: CASSLGQGNNEQFF; CDR3 DNA: TGTGCCAGCAGCTTAGGACAGGGTAACAATGAGCAGTTCTTC
V gene: TRBV2; clone size: -; J gene: TRBJ1-1; D gene: -; CDR3 protein: CASSEGGQGTEAFF; CDR3 DNA: TGTGCCAGCAGTGAAGGGGGGCAAGGAACTGAAGCTTTCTTT
V gene: TRBV30; clone size: once; J gene: TRBJ1-3; D gene: -; CDR3 protein: CAWSDSSGNTIYF; CDR3 DNA: TGTGCCTGGAGCGACAGCTCTGGAAACACCATATATTTT
V gene: TRBV6-1; clone size: once; J gene: TRBJ2-7; D gene: -; CDR3 protein: CASSEAQTASSYEQYF; CDR3 DNA: TGTGCCAGCAGTGAAGCCCAGACAGCTAGCTCCTACGAGCAGTACTTC
V gene: TRBV5-1; clone size: -; J gene: TRBJ2-1; D gene: -; CDR3 protein: CASSLFQGANEQFF; CDR3 DNA: TGCGCCAGCAGCTTGTTTCAGGGTGCTAATGAGCAGTTCTTC
V gene: TRBV6-2/TRBV6-3; clone size: many; J gene: TRBJ1-5; D gene: TRBD1; CDR3 protein: CASSPPGQGEPQHF; CDR3 DNA: TGTGCCAGCAGTCCCCCGGGACAGGGGGAACCCCAGCATTTT
V gene: TRBV6-1; clone size: -; J gene: TRBJ2-4; D gene: TRBD1; CDR3 protein: CASSGTGAERAKNIQYF; CDR3 DNA: TGTGCCAGCAGTGGGACAGGGGCAGAGAGAGCCAAAAACATTCAGTACTTC
V gene: TRBV24-1; clone size: few; J gene: TRBJ1-2; D gene: TRBD1; CDR3 protein: CATSVPGGTDDGYTF; CDR3 DNA: TGTGCCACCAGTGTGCCCGGCGGGACAGATGATGGCTACACCTTC
V gene: TRBV29-1; clone size: once; J gene: TRBJ2-1; D gene: -; CDR3 protein: CSVEAANRGEQFF; CDR3 DNA: TGCAGCGTTGAGGCCGCCAATAGGGGGGAGCAGTTCTTC
V gene: TRBV24-1; clone size: -; J gene: TRBJ1-1; D gene: -; CDR3 protein: CATSDLQPRSTEAFF; CDR3 DNA: TGTGCCACCAGTGATTTGCAACCTCGGAGCACTGAAGCTTTCTTT
V gene: TRBV6-5; clone size: few; J gene: TRBJ2-7; D gene: -; CDR3 protein: CAAVGGYEQYF; CDR3 DNA: TGTGCCGCGGTTGGGGGGTACGAGCAGTACTTC
V gene: TRBV4-1; clone size: -; J gene: TRBJ2-7; D gene: -; CDR3 protein: CASSQEAGLSYEQYF; CDR3 DNA: TGCGCCAGCAGCCAAGAAGCAGGGCTCTCCTACGAGCAGTACTTC
V gene: TRBV7-2; clone size: -; J gene: TRBJ2-7; D gene: -; CDR3 protein: CASRKDTYEQYF; CDR3 DNA: TGTGCCAGCAGAAAGGACACCTACGAGCAGTACTTC
V gene: TRBV28; clone size: once; J gene: TRBJ2-3; D gene: -; CDR3 protein: CASSLPTGPDTQYF; CDR3 DNA: TGTGCCAGCAGTTTACCCACAGGGCCCGATACGCAGTATTTT
V gene: TRBV27; clone size: -; J gene: TRBJ2-1; D gene: -; CDR3 protein: CASSLSDWNNEQFF; CDR3 DNA: TGTGCCAGCAGTTTATCCGACTGGAACAATGAGCAGTTCTTC
V gene: TRBV5-1; clone size: -; J gene: TRBJ1-2; D gene: -; CDR3 protein: CASSPAGHGYTF; CDR3 DNA: TGCGCCAGCAGCCCCGCGGGGCATGGCTACACCTTC
V gene: TRBV30; clone size: few; J gene: TRBJ2-2; D gene: TRBD1; CDR3 protein: CAPSGGTGTGELFF; CDR3 DNA: TGTGCCCCCTCAGGAGGGACAGGCACCGGGGAGCTGTTTTTT
V gene: TRBV5-4; clone size: -; J gene: TRBJ2-3; D gene: TRBD2; CDR3 protein: CASSLSASGRDTQYF; CDR3 DNA: TGTGCCAGCAGCTTGTCGGCTAGCGGGAGAGATACGCAGTATTTT
V gene: TRBV15; clone size: many; J gene: TRBJ2-3; D gene: TRBD1; CDR3 protein: CATSRDRQGADTQYF; CDR3 DNA: TGTGCCACCAGCAGAGATAGACAGGGCGCAGATACGCAGTATTTT
V gene: TRBV7-9; clone size: few; J gene: TRBJ2-7; D gene: TRBD1; CDR3 protein: CASSGRDRGRVTYEQYF; CDR3 DNA: TGTGCCAGCAGCGGCCGGGACAGGGGGCGAGTCACGTACGAGCAGTACTTC
V gene: TRBV3-1/TRBV3-2; clone size: -; J gene: TRBJ2-7; D gene: TRBD1; CDR3 protein: CASSQGTGTGLHEQYF; CDR3 DNA: TGTGCCAGCAGTCAAGGAACCGGGACAGGGTTGCACGAGCAGTACTTC
V gene: TRBV28; clone size: -; J gene: TRBJ1-2; D gene: -; CDR3 protein: CASSVEYGYTF; CDR3 DNA: TGTGCCAGCAGCGTGGAGTACGGCTACACCTTC
V gene: TRBV14; clone size: once; J gene: TRBJ1-4; D gene: -; CDR3 protein: CASSQDHTGREKLFF; CDR3 DNA: TGTGCCAGCAGCCAAGATCATACAGGGCGAGAAAAACTGTTTTTT
V gene: TRBV5-1; clone size: -; J gene: TRBJ2-1; D gene: TRBD2; CDR3 protein: CASASLAGGGINEQFF; CDR3 DNA: TGCGCCAGCGCGAGCCTAGCGGGCGGAGGCATAAATGAGCAGTTCTTC
V gene: TRBV7-3; clone size: once; J gene: TRBJ2-7; D gene: -; CDR3 protein: CASSPQTRDCWDEQYF; CDR3 DNA: TGTGCCAGCAGCCCACAAACCCGGGACTGCTGGGACGAGCAGTACTTC
V gene: TRBV30; clone size: -; J gene: TRBJ2-6; D gene: -; CDR3 protein: CAWSVEGVASGANVLTF; CDR3 DNA: TGTGCCTGGAGTGTAGAGGGGGTTGCCTCTGGGGCCAACGTCCTGACTTTC
V gene: TRBV7-2; clone size: -; J gene: TRBJ2-3; D gene: -; CDR3 protein: CASSLPIGGWSQYF; CDR3 DNA: TGTGCCAGCAGCTTACCGATAGGGGGTTGGTCGCAGTATTTT
V gene: TRBV9; clone size: -; J gene: TRBJ2-5; D gene: -; CDR3 protein: CASSVEGQGGETQYF; CDR3 DNA: TGTGCCAGCAGCGTAGAGGGTCAGGGTGGTGAGACCCAGTACTTC
V gene: TRBV20-1; clone size: -; J gene: TRBJ2-7; D gene: TRBD2; CDR3 protein: CSASGLAGAKPYEQYF; CDR3 DNA: TGCAGTGCTAGTGGGTTAGCGGGAGCAAAGCCCTACGAGCAGTACTTC
V gene: TRBV15; clone size: -; J gene: TRBJ2-7; D gene: -; CDR3 protein: CATSSRQADYEQYF; CDR3 DNA: TGTGCCACCAGCAGTCGACAGGCAGACTACGAGCAGTACTTC
V gene: TRBV5-1; clone size: -; J gene: TRBJ1-2; D gene: -; CDR3 protein: CASSGGRANYGYTF; CDR3 DNA: TGCGCCAGCAGCGGGGGGAGAGCTAACTATGGCTACACCTTC
V gene: TRBV7-3; clone size: -; J gene: TRBJ1-3; D gene: -; CDR3 protein: CASSLMPPGSSGNTIYF; CDR3 DNA: TGTGCCAGCAGCTTAATGCCCCCGGGTTCCTCTGGAAACACCATATATTTT
V gene: TRBV2; clone size: -; J gene: TRBJ2-5; D gene: -; CDR3 protein: CASSEAPGWRYF; CDR3 DNA: TGTGCCAGCAGTGAAGCCCCGGGGTGGCGGTACTTC
V gene: TRBV13; clone size: -; J gene: TRBJ2-7; D gene: -; CDR3 protein: CASSLSPNPGPGTYEQYF; CDR3 DNA: TGTGCCAGCAGCTTATCCCCTAACCCTGGTCCCGGGACCTACGAGCAGTACTTC
V gene: TRBV9; clone size: -; J gene: TRBJ2-3; D gene: -; CDR3 protein: CASSPEGTDTQYF; CDR3 DNA: TGTGCCAGCAGCCCGGAGGGGACAGATACGCAGTATTTT
V gene: TRBV19; clone size: -; J gene: TRBJ1-4; D gene: -; CDR3 protein: CASSIGAKLFF; CDR3 DNA: TGTGCCAGTAGTATTGGGGCAAAACTGTTTTTT
V gene: TRBV7-9; clone size: once; J gene: TRBJ2-5; D gene: TRBD1; CDR3 protein: CASSLDRGGETQYF; CDR3 DNA: TGTGCCAGCAGCTTAGACAGGGGTGGCGAGACCCAGTACTTC